This record covers a single T cell receptor beta chain. This clonotype appeared many times. The antigen it binds to is not known. Base qualities are not provided; no much larger clone lies one nucleotide away. These data belong to a study of Graves' ophthalmopathy and Graves' hyperthyroidism (dated by TCRdb to about 2018). Describing the broader study: Peripheral blood samples were taken at the time of initial diagnosis, before any treatment was given. The study used TCR beta repertoire signatures to distinguish Graves' ophthalmopathy from Graves' hyperthyroidism and to predict progression to ophthalmopathy. In total, over 130 blood samples were TCR-sequenced: under 45 ophthalmopathy, about 75 hyperthyroidism and about 17 hyperthyroidism-to-ophthalmopathy patients. To explore V-J signatures distinguishing ophthalmopathy from hyperthyroidism, a discovery set of some 100 patients (roughly 45 ophthalmopathy, roughly 56 stable hyperthyroidism) was enrolled. An independent validation cohort was composed of about 20 hyperthyroidism patients and about 16 patients who later progressed from hyperthyroidism to ophthalmopathy. T-cell repertoires of thyroid tissue and blood were compared in over 5 hyperthyroidism patients. Following sample collection, hyperthyroidism patients were given methimazole at a starting dose of 30 mg daily, and ophthalmopathy patients were given high-dose intravenous methylprednisolone. The 100 or so discovery patients were randomly divided into training and test sets at a 7:3 ratio. The investigation overall reported the following: Ophthalmopathy was separated from stable hyperthyroidism by the 13-signature model with 85% to 90% sensitivity and 81% to 84% specificity in cross-validation and with 80%/75% in the test set. Sample size was not predetermined statistically, and investigators were not blinded to group allocation. Most of the expanded thyroid clonotypes with a frequency above 0.001 were also detected in blood, and it was suggested that the thyroid immune response may be reflected by blood repertoires. In validation, the model predicted ophthalmopathy progression with about 71% sensitivity and about 73% specificity; around twelve predicted patients were CT-confirmed with GO in a median of around 6 months.

V is shortened by 1 base, J by 0 bases, and the region joining them spans 19 bases. From a lookup of the germline V gene, CDR1 and CDR2 are LGHNT and FRNRAP. Taken from cysteine to phenylalanine, the CDR3 has 19 residues. The DNA shown is the 57-base CDR3, in frame from base 1. The ophthalmopathy patients had moderately to severely active disease, with a Clinical Activity Score of 3 or higher, a NOSPECS grade of 4 or higher, and a disease duration of less than 3 months. Patients with other autoimmune diseases, uncontrolled infections, pregnancy or lactation were excluded from the study. Diagnosis was based on clinical symptoms, serum thyroxine, TRAb, thyroid ultrasound and orbital computed tomography. Ficoll-Paque density gradient centrifugation was used to isolate PBMCs from around 9.1 ml of fresh peripheral blood. Total RNA was extracted with Trizol reagent and quality-checked on an Agilent 2100 Bioanalyzer.

TCR beta CDR3 regions were amplified from RNA transcripts for repertoire sequencing. The first round of RT-PCR was done with HTBI primers and the Qiagen OneStep RT-PCR kit, and was followed by a second round of multiplex PCR, then size selection and purification. Libraries were sequenced paired-end with 100 bp reads on an Illumina HiSeq2000. The original pipeline was this. SOAPnuke was used to process the reads, throwing out any read that had adapters, had uncalled bases, had a mean Phred below 15, or lacked an exact constant-primer or identifier match. COPE v1.2.5 was used to merge high-quality paired reads. Unique nucleotide sequences were defined as clonotypes and aligned to IMGT TRB V, D and J references using MiTCR v1.1. Analysis was restricted to V-J combinations with a frequency above 0.0001, which covered approximately 99% of repertoires. For each V-J combination, a TCR clonal expansion and chaos score was defined as the ratio of F50 clonal expansion to chaos observed in the TCRdist matrix. Features were reduced by Welch's t-statistics and random forest to over 10 V-J combinations, which fed a naive Bayes classifier. The similarity between thyroid and blood repertoires was quantified using the Morisita-Horn index. TCRdb ran its own pipeline on the public reads, namely fastp trimming at Q25 and MiXCR clone calling, and kept in-frame beta chains. Rows matching on CDR3 protein sequence are summarized as one entry with the most common DNA and genes. The V and J calls were determined by TCRdb, not by the authors. This sample has about 480,000 distinct CDR3 sequences in its table, and around 15% of those were observed once. Of the sample, roughly 9.8% falls within the top ten clones.

Sample: blood. The chain is made from TRBV12-5 and TRBJ1-3, with TRBD1 as a weak D call on 6 bases. This receptor was obtained from a woman aged 25-40 years with Graves' ophthalmopathy. Donor details come from another sample of the same person, matched by shared clones. The nucleotide sequence reads as follows: TGTGCTAGTGGTTTGGCCCGTTACCGGGACAAAAGCTCTGGAAACACCATATATTTT. It encodes CASGLARYRDKSSGNTIYF.